This T cell receptor beta chain derives from a study of early T cells in non-severe SARS-CoV-2 infection. TCRdb used MiXCR to reprocess the 5' RACE reads, holding one entry per CDR3 protein. This table has 50,000 to 70,000 distinct CDR3 sequences, 8% to 9% appearing once. Trimming took off 10 bases at V and 15 bases at J, with 22 bases between the two ends. Germline values: CDR1 MDHEN, CDR2 SYDVKM. This CDR3 is built from 12 residues. The clonotype originates from an adult who was a healthcare worker with PCR-confirmed SARS-CoV-2 infection or an uninfected control (not recorded which). The V gene is TRBV28, the J gene TRBJ2-1; possible D gene TRBD2, 5 bases. The specimen was whole blood. The CDR3 DNA is TGTGCCACCTGGGAGCGGCTCAAAAGTGTGTTCTTC. Protein sequence: CATWERLKSVFF.